A selection of T cell receptor beta chains follows, all from one sample in a study of circulating and synovial CD4+ cells in juvenile arthritis. This table comes from immunoSEQ multiplex PCR, and its TCRdb copy is limited to in-frame clones, with some not included. This table has 30,000 to 40,000 clones, approximately 94% appearing once. Sequences were obtained from CD4+ T cells from blood. Every receptor here comes from a human donor with juvenile idiopathic arthritis. Both conserved end residues are part of each CDR3. Fields, in order: clone size, D gene, V gene, J gene, CDR3 protein, CDR3 DNA. D genes are given only for firm matches. Part of the rows lack a size; the others show once, few, many or a class for expanded clones.

>-|-|TRBV2|TRBJ1-2
CASSSRAEAGYTF
TGTGCCAGCAGTTCCCGAGCCGAAGCTGGCTACACCTTC
>-|TRBD1|TRBV5-4|TRBJ2-7
CASSLVDRGYEQYF
TGTGCCAGCAGCTTGGTGGACAGGGGGTACGAGCAGTACTTC
>-|TRBD2|TRBV5-4|TRBJ2-3
CASSSRSSGGEVDTQYF
TGTGCCAGCAGCTCCCGCAGTAGCGGGGGGGAGGTAGATACGCAGTATTTT
>-|-|TRBV9|TRBJ2-1
CASSVGGGPPIEQFF
TGTGCCAGCAGCGTAGGGGGGGGGCCCCCCATCGAGCAGTTCTTC
>-|TRBD2|TRBV9|TRBJ2-2
CASSVWTSGGASELFF
TGTGCCAGCTCGGTATGGACTAGCGGGGGGGCATCGGAGCTGTTTTTT
>-|TRBD2|TRBV9|TRBJ2-3
CASSLQRGQADTQYF
TGTGCCAGCAGCTTACAGCGGGGGCAAGCAGATACGCAGTATTTT
>-|TRBD1|TRBV4-3|TRBJ1-1
CASSPGQALLWTEAFF
TGCGCCAGCAGCCCGGGACAGGCCCTCCTGTGGACTGAAGCTTTCTTT
>-|TRBD2|TRBV19|TRBJ2-7
CASSSTSTSGGSYEQYF
TGTGCCAGTAGTTCCACCTCGACTAGCGGGGGGTCCTACGAGCAGTACTTC
>-|-|TRBV2|TRBJ2-5
CASSDRTGSWEEETQYF
TGTGCCAGCAGTGACAGGACAGGATCATGGGAGGAAGAGACCCAGTACTTC
>-|TRBD1|TRBV5-1|TRBJ2-1
CASSLGQGAGNEQFF
TGCGCCAGCAGCTTGGGACAGGGGGCGGGTAATGAGCAGTTCTTC
>-|-|TRBV6-1|TRBJ1-4
CASSVEGGDEKLFF
TGTGCCAGCAGTGTCGAAGGGGGGGATGAAAAACTGTTTTTT
>-|TRBD1|TRBV6-6|TRBJ1-1
CASSSGTGGTEAFF
TGTGCCAGCAGCAGCGGGACAGGGGGCACTGAAGCTTTCTTT
>-|TRBD1|TRBV4-1|TRBJ2-1
CASSTRQGANEQFF
TGCGCCAGCAGCACCCGACAGGGGGCCAATGAGCAGTTCTTC
>-|-|TRBV19|TRBJ1-1
CASSILGAGAFF
TGTGCCAGTAGTATACTCGGTGCGGGGGCTTTCTTT
>once|-|TRBV9|TRBJ2-3
CASSVAVSTDTQYF
TGTGCCAGCAGCGTAGCGGTTAGCACAGATACGCAGTATTTT
>once|-|TRBV18|TRBJ1-3
CASSLGTQLSGNTIYF
TGTGCCAGCTCACTAGGGACTCAACTCTCTGGAAACACCATATATTTT
>-|TRBD1|TRBV5-3|TRBJ2-7
CARRPRKLDRGSSYEQYF
TGTGCCAGAAGGCCTAGAAAGTTGGACAGGGGGAGCTCCTACGAGCAGTACTTC
>-|-|TRBV5-1|TRBJ2-2
CASSTPRVTGELFF
TGCGCCAGCAGCACCCCGAGGGTAACCGGGGAGCTGTTTTTT
>-|TRBD1|TRBV27|TRBJ2-7
CASSWTGGDPLYEQYF
TGTGCCAGCAGTTGGACAGGGGGTGATCCCCTATACGAGCAGTACTTC
>-|-|TRBV5-1|TRBJ1-5
CASSPYEGLNQPQHF
TGCGCCAGCAGCCCGTATGAGGGACTTAATCAGCCCCAGCATTTT
>-|TRBD2|TRBV7-2|TRBJ2-1
CASSLGLAGGQREQFF
TGTGCCAGCAGCTTAGGACTAGCGGGGGGGCAGAGAGAGCAGTTCTTC
>-|-|TRBV27|TRBJ2-1
CASTKRSSYNEQFF
TGTGCCAGCACCAAGCGAAGCTCCTACAATGAGCAGTTCTTC
>-|TRBD1|TRBV11-2|TRBJ2-1
CASSSRDRPYNEQFF
TGTGCCAGCAGCTCCCGGGACAGGCCCTACAATGAGCAGTTCTTC
>-|-|TRBV18|TRBJ1-6
CASSPQGRNSPLHF
TGTGCCAGCTCACCACAGGGGAGGAATTCACCCCTCCACTTT
>-|TRBD2|TRBV6-1|TRBJ2-7
CASSELRGRLYEQYF
TGTGCCAGCAGTGAATTGCGCGGGAGACTCTACGAGCAGTACTTC
>once|TRBD1|TRBV2|TRBJ1-2
CASRKDREYGYTF
TGTGCCAGCAGGAAGGACAGGGAATATGGCTACACCTTC
>-|-|TRBV6-5|TRBJ1-5
CASRVGEQQPQHF
TGTGCCAGCAGGGTCGGGGAGCAACAGCCCCAGCATTTT
>-|TRBD1|TRBV5-4|TRBJ1-2
CASSLERGQGNGGYTF
TGTGCCAGCAGCTTGGAGAGGGGACAGGGGAATGGTGGCTACACCTTC